The rows below give T cell receptor beta chains drawn from one sample of a study of T cells of healthy individuals. One entry per CDR3 protein results from TCRdb running MiXCR on the 5' RACE reads. The sample has 90,000 to 100,000 distinct CDR3 sequences, 17% seen once. All receptors derive from a human donor in good health. The CDR3 runs from the conserved cysteine through the conserved F or W. The order of the fields is clone size, V gene, J gene, D gene, CDR3 DNA, CDR3 protein. A D gene is named only where the DNA matches it firmly. Clone size, where shown, is once, few, many, or a class for clones that have expanded.

many	TRBV29-1	TRBJ2-3	NA	TGCAGCGTTGAAGATCCGCGCACAGATACGCAGTATTTT	CSVEDPRTDTQYF
many	TRBV6-5	TRBJ1-1	NA	TGTGCCAGCCGCCGGGGCCCGAACACTGAAGCTTTCTTT	CASRRGPNTEAFF
NA	TRBV28	TRBJ1-5	TRBD1	TGTGCCAGCAGTTTGTTTCACGGGACAGGGAGTAATCAGCCCCAGCATTTT	CASSLFHGTGSNQPQHF
once	TRBV4-2	TRBJ1-2	NA	TGTGCCAGCAGCCAAGAAGCCGCTAACTATGGCTACACCTTC	CASSQEAANYGYTF
few	TRBV2	TRBJ2-1	TRBD1	TGTGCCAGCAGTCAACAGGGGTACAATGAGCAGTTCTTC	CASSQQGYNEQFF
few	TRBV7-2	TRBJ2-1	TRBD1	TGTGCCAGCAGCCCGGGACAGATATACAATGAGCAGTTCTTC	CASSPGQIYNEQFF
NA	TRBV6-2/TRBV6-3	TRBJ1-2	NA	TGTGCCAGCAGTTACTCCCAGGGCCGGGGACTCAACTATGGCTACACCTTC	CASSYSQGRGLNYGYTF
NA	TRBV5-1	TRBJ1-3	NA	TGCGCCAGCAGCTTCAAAGGGGCGGCAGGAAACACCATATATTTT	CASSFKGAAGNTIYF
few	TRBV13	TRBJ2-7	TRBD2	TGTGCCAGCAGCTTAGGATCTAGCGGGAGCTTAAAGTACGAGCAGTACTTC	CASSLGSSGSLKYEQYF
many	TRBV10-3	TRBJ2-1	TRBD2	TGTGCCATCAGTGATGCGGGAGGGTACAATGAGCAGTTCTTC	CAISDAGGYNEQFF
NA	TRBV28	TRBJ2-7	NA	TGTGCCAGCGAAATGCCGGGAGTTTCCTACGAGCAGTACTTC	CASEMPGVSYEQYF
NA	TRBV11-2	TRBJ1-2	TRBD1	TGTGCCAGCAGCGCCCCGACAGGGGGTAGCTACACCTTC	CASSAPTGGSYTF
many	TRBV12-3/TRBV12-4	TRBJ2-4	NA	TGTGCCAGCAGTTTCTATATCTTAAACATTCAGTACTTC	CASSFYILNIQYF
NA	TRBV4-3	TRBJ2-5	NA	TGCGCCAGCAGCCAAGGAGGATGGCAGCAAAGGGGAGAGACCCAGTACTTC	CASSQGGWQQRGETQYF
many	TRBV10-3	TRBJ2-3	NA	TGTGCCATCGGGACTCCAGGGGATACGCAGTATTTT	CAIGTPGDTQYF
few	TRBV19	TRBJ2-5	NA	TGTGCCAGTAGTTTCAGGGGCCAAGAGACCCAGTACTTC	CASSFRGQETQYF
NA	TRBV28	TRBJ2-1	TRBD2	TGTGCCAGCAGTCCCTGGGGTAGCGGGAGAGCCTACAATGAGCAGTTCTTC	CASSPWGSGRAYNEQFF
NA	TRBV7-2	TRBJ2-7	TRBD2	TGTGCCAGCAGCCTAGGGGGGACTAGCTACGAGCAGTACTTC	CASSLGGTSYEQYF
few	TRBV6-6	TRBJ2-5	TRBD1	TGTGCCAGCAGTTCGGGACAGCGCTATGGAACCGCGGAGACCCAGTACTTC	CASSSGQRYGTAETQYF
NA	TRBV12-3/TRBV12-4	TRBJ2-5	NA	TGTGCCAGCAGTTTAGACTGGCGGGAGACCCAGTACTTC	CASSLDWRETQYF
NA	TRBV5-1	TRBJ2-5	NA	TGCGCCAGCAGCCCCTGGGGACTTGACCAAGAGACCCAGTACTTC	CASSPWGLDQETQYF
few	TRBV5-1	TRBJ2-7	TRBD1	TGCGCCAGCAGCCGGGACAGGTTATACTACGAGCAGTACTTC	CASSRDRLYYEQYF
NA	TRBV7-3	TRBJ2-3	TRBD2	TGTGCCAGCAGCCCTTATACTAGCGGGAGGTCAGATACGCAGTATTTT	CASSPYTSGRSDTQYF
few	TRBV5-1	TRBJ2-4	NA	TGCGCCAGCAGCTTGGAAATAGGTCAGACGAAACTAGCCAAAAACATTCAGTACTTC	CASSLEIGQTKLAKNIQYF
NA	TRBV9	TRBJ1-3	NA	TGTGCCAGCAGCCCACAGGCAGTCTCTGGAAACACCATATATTTT	CASSPQAVSGNTIYF
NA	TRBV7-2	TRBJ2-3	NA	TGTGCCAGCGGGCCAATAGGGACAGATACGCAGTATTTT	CASGPIGTDTQYF
NA	TRBV20-1	TRBJ1-6	NA	TGCAGTGCGGGCAGGGTTTCTTCACCCCTCCACTTT	CSAGRVSSPLHF
few	TRBV20-1	TRBJ1-5	TRBD1	TGCAGTGCTAGCGGGACAGGCAATCAGCCCCAGCATTTT	CSASGTGNQPQHF
NA	TRBV20-1	TRBJ2-1	NA	TGCAGTGCTAGAGATCCGGGACGGAGTATCAATGAGCAGTTCTTC	CSARDPGRSINEQFF
many	TRBV19	TRBJ2-1	NA	TGTGCCAGTAGTATAAATGGGCAGGCCTTTTACAATGAGCAGTTCTTC	CASSINGQAFYNEQFF
NA	TRBV6-5	TRBJ2-1	TRBD2	TGTGCCAGCAGATCGAGATTCGGGACTAGCGCCCACAATGAGCAGTTCTTC	CASRSRFGTSAHNEQFF
NA	TRBV5-1	TRBJ2-5	NA	TGCGCCAGCAGCTTGGGAGTCCAAGAGACCCAGTACTTC	CASSLGVQETQYF
NA	TRBV5-1	TRBJ1-1	NA	TGCGCCAGCAGCTTGGTTCCTCCATCGGACACTGAAGCTTTCTTT	CASSLVPPSDTEAFF
once	TRBV10-3	TRBJ2-1	TRBD1	TGTGCCATCAGTGGTGGAGGGGACAGGGGGCCTGAGCAGTTCTTC	CAISGGGDRGPEQFF
NA	TRBV6-6	TRBJ2-1	TRBD1	TGTGCCAGCAGCCCCCAGGGGGAAGCCTACAATGAGCAGTTCTTC	CASSPQGEAYNEQFF
NA	TRBV19	TRBJ1-5	TRBD1	TGTGCCAGTAGTACGCAGGACAGGGGGAGCAATCAGCCCCAGCATTTT	CASSTQDRGSNQPQHF
few	TRBV20-1	TRBJ2-7	TRBD2	TGCAGTGCTAGAGATCAGACTAGCGGCTCCTACGAGCAGTACTTC	CSARDQTSGSYEQYF
few	TRBV28	TRBJ2-7	NA	TGTGCCAGCAGTTTCGATCTCGAGCAGTACTTC	CASSFDLEQYF
NA	TRBV11-2	TRBJ2-7	TRBD2	TGTGCCAGCAGCTTTTCTAGCGGGAGGTCGGGAGAGCAGTACTTC	CASSFSSGRSGEQYF
NA	TRBV4-2	TRBJ2-3	NA	TGTGCCAGCAGCCAAGTACGAGGAGGTTCTAGCACAGATACGCAGTATTTT	CASSQVRGGSSTDTQYF
NA	TRBV7-2	TRBJ2-7	NA	TGTGCCAGCAGCAAACGGGACGGATACGAGCAGTACTTC	CASSKRDGYEQYF
few	TRBV27	TRBJ1-1	TRBD1	TGTGCCAGCAGTGAAACAGGGGGCACTGAAGCTTTCTTT	CASSETGGTEAFF
few	TRBV20-1	TRBJ2-1	TRBD2	TGCAGTGCCTCTCCTAGCGGGACCTTTTTCTCCTACAATGAGCAGTTCTTC	CSASPSGTFFSYNEQFF
few	TRBV15	TRBJ2-7	NA	TGTGCCACCAGCAGATACCTACACGAGCAGTACTTC	CATSRYLHEQYF
NA	TRBV29-1	TRBJ2-7	NA	TGCAGCGTTGCTATAGGAACCTACGAGCAGTACTTC	CSVAIGTYEQYF